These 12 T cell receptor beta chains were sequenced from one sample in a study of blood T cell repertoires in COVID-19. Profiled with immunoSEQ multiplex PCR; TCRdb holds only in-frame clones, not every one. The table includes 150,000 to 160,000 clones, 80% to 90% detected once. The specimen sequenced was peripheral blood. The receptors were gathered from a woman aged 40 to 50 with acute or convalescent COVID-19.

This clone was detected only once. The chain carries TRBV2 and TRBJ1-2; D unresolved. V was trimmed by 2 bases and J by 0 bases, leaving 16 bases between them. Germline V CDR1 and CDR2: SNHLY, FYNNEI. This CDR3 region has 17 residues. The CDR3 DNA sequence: TGTGCCAGCAGTGAAAGCGGCAGAATTTCCTCTAACTATGGCTACACCTTC. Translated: CASSESGRISSNYGYTF.

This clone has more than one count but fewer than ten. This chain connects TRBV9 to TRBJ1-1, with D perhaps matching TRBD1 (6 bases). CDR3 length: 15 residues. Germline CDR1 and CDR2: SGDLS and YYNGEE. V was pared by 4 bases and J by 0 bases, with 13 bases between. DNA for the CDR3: TGTGCCAGCAGCCCCCGACAGGTAATGAACACTGAAGCTTTCTTT. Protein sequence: CASSPRQVMNTEAFF.

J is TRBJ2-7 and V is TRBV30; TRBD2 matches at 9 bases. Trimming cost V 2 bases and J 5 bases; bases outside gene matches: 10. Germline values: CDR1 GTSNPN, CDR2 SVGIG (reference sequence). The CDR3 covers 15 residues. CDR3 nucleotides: TGTGCCTGGAGTTATAGCGGGAGCTTAAGCAACGAGCAGTACTTC. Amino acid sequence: CAWSYSGSLSNEQYF.

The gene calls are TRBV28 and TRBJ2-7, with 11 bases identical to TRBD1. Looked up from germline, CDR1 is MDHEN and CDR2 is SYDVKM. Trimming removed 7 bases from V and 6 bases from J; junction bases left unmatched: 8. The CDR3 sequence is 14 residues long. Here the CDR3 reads CASTAGQGVFEQYF. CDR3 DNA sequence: TGTGCCAGCACCGCGGGACAGGGGGTTTTCGAGCAGTACTTC.

CDR3 sequence: CASSEDREQYF. CDR3 DNA: TGTGCCAGCAGTGAGGACAGGGAGCAGTACTTC. V and J are TRBV6-1 and TRBJ2-7, with 7 bases identical to TRBD1. CDR1 MNHNS and CDR2 SASEGT come from the germline V gene. The V and J ends lost 3 bases and 7 bases, in that order; junction bases with no gene match: 0. There are 11 residues in the CDR3.

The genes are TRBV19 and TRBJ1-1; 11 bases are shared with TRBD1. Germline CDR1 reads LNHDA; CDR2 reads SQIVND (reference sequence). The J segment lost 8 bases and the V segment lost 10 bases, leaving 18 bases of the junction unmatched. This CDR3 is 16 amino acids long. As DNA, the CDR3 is TGTGCCACCCAAGTAGTACCCGGGACAGGGGGACTCGAAGCTTTCTTT. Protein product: CATQVVPGTGGLEAFF.

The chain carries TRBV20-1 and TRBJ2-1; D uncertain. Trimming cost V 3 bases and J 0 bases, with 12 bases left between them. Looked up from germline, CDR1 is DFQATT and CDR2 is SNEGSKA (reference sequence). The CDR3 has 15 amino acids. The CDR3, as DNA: TGCAGTGCTAGTGACCCGGTTGCCTCCTACAATGAGCAGTTCTTC. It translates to CSASDPVASYNEQFF.

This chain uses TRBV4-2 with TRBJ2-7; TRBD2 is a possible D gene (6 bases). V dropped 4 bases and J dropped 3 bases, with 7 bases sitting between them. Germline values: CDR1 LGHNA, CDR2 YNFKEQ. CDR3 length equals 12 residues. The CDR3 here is CASSRGVYEQYF. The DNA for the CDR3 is TGTGCCAGCAGCCGGGGGGTCTACGAGCAGTACTTC.

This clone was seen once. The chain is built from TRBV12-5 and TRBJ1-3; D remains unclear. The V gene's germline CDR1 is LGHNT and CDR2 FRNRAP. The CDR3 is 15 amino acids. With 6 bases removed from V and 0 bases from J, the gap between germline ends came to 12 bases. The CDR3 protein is CASGSVWPSGNTIYF. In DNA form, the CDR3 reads TGTGCTAGTGGCTCCGTATGGCCCTCTGGAAACACCATATATTTT. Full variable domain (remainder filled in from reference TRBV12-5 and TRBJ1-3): DARVTQTPRHKVTEMGQEVTMRCQPILGHNTVFWYRQTMMQGLELLAYFRNRAPLDDSGMPKDRFSAEMPDATLATLKIQPSEPRDSAVYFCASGSVWPSGNTIYFGEGSWLTVV.

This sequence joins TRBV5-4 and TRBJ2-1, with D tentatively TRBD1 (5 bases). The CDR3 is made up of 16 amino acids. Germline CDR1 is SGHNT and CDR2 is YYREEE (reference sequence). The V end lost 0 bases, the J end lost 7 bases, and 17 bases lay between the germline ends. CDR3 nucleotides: TGTGCCAGCAGCTTGGGTGCAGGGATGGTTAAAAATGAGCAGTTCTTC. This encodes CASSLGAGMVKNEQFF.

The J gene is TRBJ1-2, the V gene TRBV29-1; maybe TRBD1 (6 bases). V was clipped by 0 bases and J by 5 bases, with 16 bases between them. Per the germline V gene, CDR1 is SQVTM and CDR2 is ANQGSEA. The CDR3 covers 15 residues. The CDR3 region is CSVEEGYRTAYGYTF. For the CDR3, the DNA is TGCAGCGTTGAAGAGGGGTATAGGACAGCTTATGGCTACACCTTC. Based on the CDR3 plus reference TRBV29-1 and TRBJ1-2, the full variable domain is SAVISQKPSRDICQRGTSLTIQCQVDSQVTMMFWYRQQPGQSLTLIATANQGSEATYESGFVIDKFPISRPNLTFSTLTVSNMSPEDSSIYLCSVEEGYRTAYGYTFGSGTRLTVV.

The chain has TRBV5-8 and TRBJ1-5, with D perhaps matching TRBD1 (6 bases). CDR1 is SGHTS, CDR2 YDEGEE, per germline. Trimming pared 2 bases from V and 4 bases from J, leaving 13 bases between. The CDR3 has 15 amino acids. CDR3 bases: TGTGCCAGCAGCTTTCGAACAGGGTCAAATCAGCCCCAGCATTTT. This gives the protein CASSFRTGSNQPQHF. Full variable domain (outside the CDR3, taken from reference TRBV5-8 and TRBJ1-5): EAGVTQSPTHLIKTRGQQATLRCSPISGHTSVYWYQQALGLGLQFLLWYDEGEERNRGNFPPRFSGRQFPNYSSELNVNALELEDSALYLCASSFRTGSNQPQHFGDGTRLSIL.